This T cell receptor (beta chain) was documented in a study of blood T cells in healthy people across ages. Primers used in a second PCR of roughly 7 to 11 cycles were a sample-barcoded 5' primer and a J-beta primer mix. TCRdb processed the 5' RACE reads anew with MiXCR; each CDR3 protein has one entry. This table holds around 1,600,000 distinct CDR3 sequences, approximately 42% found once. Germline CDR1 reads SNHLY; CDR2 reads FYNNEI. CDR3 length: 13 residues. The receptor was derived from a woman under 30 in good health. The sample comprised blood. The rearrangement links TRBV2 to TRBJ2-4; D could derive from TRBD1 or TRBD2 (7 bases each). The end of the DNA is better explained by TRBJ2-7, so the J call may be wrong. This CDR3 reads CASMRGTAYEQYF. The CDR3 region has the DNA TGTGCCAGCATGCGGGGGACAGCATACGAGCAGTACTTC.